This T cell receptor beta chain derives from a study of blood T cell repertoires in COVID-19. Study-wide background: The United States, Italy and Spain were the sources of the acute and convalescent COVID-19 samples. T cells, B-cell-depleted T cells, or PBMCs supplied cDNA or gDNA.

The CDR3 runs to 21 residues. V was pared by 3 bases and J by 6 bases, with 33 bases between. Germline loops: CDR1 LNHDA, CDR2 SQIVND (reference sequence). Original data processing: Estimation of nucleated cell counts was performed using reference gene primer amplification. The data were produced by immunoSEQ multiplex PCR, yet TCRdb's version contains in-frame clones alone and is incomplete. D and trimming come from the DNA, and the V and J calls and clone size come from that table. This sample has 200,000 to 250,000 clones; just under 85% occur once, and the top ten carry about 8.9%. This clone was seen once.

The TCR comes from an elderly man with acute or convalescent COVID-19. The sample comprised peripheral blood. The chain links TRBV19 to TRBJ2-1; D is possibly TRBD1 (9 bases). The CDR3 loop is CASSMRIGTGLAAGETNEQFF. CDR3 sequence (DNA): TGTGCCAGTAGTATGAGGATCGGGACAGGGTTGGCAGCGGGGGAGACCAATGAGCAGTTCTTC.